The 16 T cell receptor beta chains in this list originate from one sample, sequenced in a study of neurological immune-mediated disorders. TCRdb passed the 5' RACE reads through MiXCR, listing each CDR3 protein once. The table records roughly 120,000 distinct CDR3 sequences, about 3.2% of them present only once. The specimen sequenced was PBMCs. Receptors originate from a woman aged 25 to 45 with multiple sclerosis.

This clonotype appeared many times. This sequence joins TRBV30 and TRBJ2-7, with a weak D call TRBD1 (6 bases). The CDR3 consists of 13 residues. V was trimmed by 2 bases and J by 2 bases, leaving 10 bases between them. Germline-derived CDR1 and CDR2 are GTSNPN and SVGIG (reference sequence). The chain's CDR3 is CAWSRDTPYEQYF. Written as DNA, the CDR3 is TGTGCCTGGAGTCGGGACACTCCCTACGAGCAGTACTTC. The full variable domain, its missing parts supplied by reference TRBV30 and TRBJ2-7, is SQTIHQWPATLVQPVGSPLSLECTVEGTSNPNLYWYRQAAGRGLQLLFYSVGIGQISSEVPQNLSASRPQDRQFILSSKKLLLSDSGFYLCAWSRDTPYEQYFGPGTRLTVT.

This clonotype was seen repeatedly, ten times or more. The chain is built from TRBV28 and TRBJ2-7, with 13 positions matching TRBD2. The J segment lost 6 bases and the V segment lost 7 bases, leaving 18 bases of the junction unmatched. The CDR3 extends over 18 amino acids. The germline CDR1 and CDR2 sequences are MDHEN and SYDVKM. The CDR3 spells CASMSQGLAGEGWREQYF. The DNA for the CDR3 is TGTGCCAGCATGAGTCAAGGACTAGCGGGAGAGGGTTGGCGCGAGCAGTACTTC.

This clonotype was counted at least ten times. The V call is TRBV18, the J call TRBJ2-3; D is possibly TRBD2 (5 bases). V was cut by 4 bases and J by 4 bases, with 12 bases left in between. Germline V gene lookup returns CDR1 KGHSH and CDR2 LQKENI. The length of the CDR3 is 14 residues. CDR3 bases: TGTGCCAGCTCACGGAATGGGAGTCCAGATACGCAGTATTTT. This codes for CASSRNGSPDTQYF.

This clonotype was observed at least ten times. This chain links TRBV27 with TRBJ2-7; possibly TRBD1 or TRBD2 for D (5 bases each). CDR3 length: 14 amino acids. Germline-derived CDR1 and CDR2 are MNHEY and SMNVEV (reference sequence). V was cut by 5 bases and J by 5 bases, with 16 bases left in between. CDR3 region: CASSSDRGLNEQYF. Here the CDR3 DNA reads TGTGCCAGCAGTAGTGATCGGGGCCTCAACGAGCAGTACTTC.

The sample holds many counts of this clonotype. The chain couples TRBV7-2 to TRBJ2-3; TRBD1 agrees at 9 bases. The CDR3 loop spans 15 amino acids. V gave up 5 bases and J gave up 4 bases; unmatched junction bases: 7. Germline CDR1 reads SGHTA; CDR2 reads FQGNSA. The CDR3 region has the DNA TGTGCCAGCAGCCTACAGGACAGGGGCCCAGATACGCAGTATTTT. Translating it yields CASSLQDRGPDTQYF.

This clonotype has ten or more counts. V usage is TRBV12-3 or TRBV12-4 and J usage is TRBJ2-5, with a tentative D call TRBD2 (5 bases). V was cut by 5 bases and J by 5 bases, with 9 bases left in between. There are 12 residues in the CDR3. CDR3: CASSGTRETQYF. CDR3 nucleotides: TGTGCCAGCAGTGGAACTAGGGAGACCCAGTACTTC.

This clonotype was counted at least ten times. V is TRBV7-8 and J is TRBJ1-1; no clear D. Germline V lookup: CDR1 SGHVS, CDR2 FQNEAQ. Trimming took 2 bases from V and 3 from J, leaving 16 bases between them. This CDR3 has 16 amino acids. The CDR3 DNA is TGTGCCAGCAGCTTACGAACGGCACCCGGGGACACTGAAGCTTTCTTT. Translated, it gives CASSLRTAPGDTEAFF.

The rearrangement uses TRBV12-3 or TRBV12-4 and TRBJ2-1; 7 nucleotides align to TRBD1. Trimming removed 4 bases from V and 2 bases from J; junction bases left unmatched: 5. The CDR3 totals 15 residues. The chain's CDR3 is CASSSDRAAYNEQFF. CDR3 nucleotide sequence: TGTGCCAGCAGTTCCGACAGGGCGGCCTACAATGAGCAGTTCTTC.

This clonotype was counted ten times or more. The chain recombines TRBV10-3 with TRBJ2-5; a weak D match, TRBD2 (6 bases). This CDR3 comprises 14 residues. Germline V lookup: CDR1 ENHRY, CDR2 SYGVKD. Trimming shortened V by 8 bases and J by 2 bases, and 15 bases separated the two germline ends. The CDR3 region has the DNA TGTGCCATCTCAAAGGACTATGGGCAAGAGACCCAGTACTTC. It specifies CAISKDYGQETQYF.

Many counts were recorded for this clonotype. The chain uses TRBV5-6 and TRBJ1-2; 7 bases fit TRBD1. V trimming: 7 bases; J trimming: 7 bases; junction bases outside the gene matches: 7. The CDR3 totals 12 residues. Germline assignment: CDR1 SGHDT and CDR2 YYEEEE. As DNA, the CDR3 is TGTGCCAGCCGACAGGGCTCTAGTGGCTACACCTTC. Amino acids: CASRQGSSGYTF.

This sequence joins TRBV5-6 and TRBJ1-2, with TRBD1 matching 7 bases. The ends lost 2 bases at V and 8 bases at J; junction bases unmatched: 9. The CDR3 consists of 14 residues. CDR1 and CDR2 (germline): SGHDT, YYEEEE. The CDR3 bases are TGTGCCAGCAGCTTCTCGAAGGGGGCGGGAGGCTACACCTTC. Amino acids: CASSFSKGAGGYTF.

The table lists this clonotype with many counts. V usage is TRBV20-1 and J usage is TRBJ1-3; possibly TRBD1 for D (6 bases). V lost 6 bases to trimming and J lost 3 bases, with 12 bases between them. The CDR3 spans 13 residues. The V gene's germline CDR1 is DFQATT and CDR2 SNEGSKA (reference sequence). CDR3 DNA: TGCAGTGCCGCGACAGGAGTTGGAAACACCATATATTTT. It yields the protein CSAATGVGNTIYF.

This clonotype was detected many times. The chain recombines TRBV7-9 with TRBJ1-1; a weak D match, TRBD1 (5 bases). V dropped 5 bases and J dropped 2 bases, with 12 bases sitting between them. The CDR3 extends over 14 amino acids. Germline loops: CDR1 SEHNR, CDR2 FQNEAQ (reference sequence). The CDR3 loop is CASSLSTENTEAFF. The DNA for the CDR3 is TGTGCCAGCAGCCTCTCGACAGAAAACACTGAAGCTTTCTTT.

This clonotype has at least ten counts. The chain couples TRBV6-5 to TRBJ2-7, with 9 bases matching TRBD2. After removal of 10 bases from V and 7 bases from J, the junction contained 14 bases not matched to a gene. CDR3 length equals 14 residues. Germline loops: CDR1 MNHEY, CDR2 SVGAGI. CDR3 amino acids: CANSPRAGGREQYF. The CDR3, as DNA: TGTGCCAACAGCCCTCGGGCGGGGGGGAGGGAGCAGTACTTC.

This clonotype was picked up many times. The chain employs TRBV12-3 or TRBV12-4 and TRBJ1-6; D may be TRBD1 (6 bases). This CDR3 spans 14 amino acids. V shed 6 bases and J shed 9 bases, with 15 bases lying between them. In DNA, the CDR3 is TGTGCCAGCAGCCGGGACACCCCAATTTCACCCCTCCACTTT. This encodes CASSRDTPISPLHF.

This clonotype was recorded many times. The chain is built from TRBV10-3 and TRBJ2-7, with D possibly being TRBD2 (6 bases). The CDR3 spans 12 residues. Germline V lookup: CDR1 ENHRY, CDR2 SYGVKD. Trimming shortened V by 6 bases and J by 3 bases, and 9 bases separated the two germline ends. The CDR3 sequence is CAISATSYEQYF. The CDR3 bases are TGTGCCATCAGCGCGACTAGCTACGAGCAGTACTTC.